This T cell receptor (beta chain) is from a study of blood T cell repertoires in COVID-19. Some clones are missing from TCRdb's copy, which holds only in-frame ones; the method was immunoSEQ multiplex PCR. The table has 300,000 or so clones, about 90% seen once. The CDR3 contains 14 residues. V was clipped by 1 base and J by 2 bases, with 8 bases between them. Germline assignment: CDR1 SGHAT and CDR2 FQNNGV. The TCR was taken from a woman in her thirties with COVID-19, enrolled during active disease. The chain employs TRBV11-2 and TRBJ2-5, with D unresolved. Material for sequencing was peripheral blood. The CDR3 DNA follows: TGTGCCAGCAGCTTAGTGCAGAGGCAAGAGACCCAGTACTTC. The encoded protein is CASSLVQRQETQYF.